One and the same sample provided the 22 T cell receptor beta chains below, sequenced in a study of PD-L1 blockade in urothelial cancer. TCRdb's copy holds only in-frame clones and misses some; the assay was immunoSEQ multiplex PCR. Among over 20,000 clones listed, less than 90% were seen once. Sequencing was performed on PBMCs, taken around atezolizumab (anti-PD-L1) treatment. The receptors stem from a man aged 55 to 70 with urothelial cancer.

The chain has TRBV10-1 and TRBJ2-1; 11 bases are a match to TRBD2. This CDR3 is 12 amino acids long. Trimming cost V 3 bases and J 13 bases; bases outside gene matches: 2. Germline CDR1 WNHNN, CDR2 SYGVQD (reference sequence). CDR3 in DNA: TGCGCCAGCAGTGAAACTAGCGGGAGTCAGTTCTTC. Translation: CASSETSGSQFF.

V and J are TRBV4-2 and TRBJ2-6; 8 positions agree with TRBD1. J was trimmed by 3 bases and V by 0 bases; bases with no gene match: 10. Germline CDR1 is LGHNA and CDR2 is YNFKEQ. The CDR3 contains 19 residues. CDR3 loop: CASSQDLPTGVGGANVLTF. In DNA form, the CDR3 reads TGTGCCAGCAGCCAAGATCTTCCGACAGGGGTGGGTGGGGCCAACGTCCTGACTTTC.

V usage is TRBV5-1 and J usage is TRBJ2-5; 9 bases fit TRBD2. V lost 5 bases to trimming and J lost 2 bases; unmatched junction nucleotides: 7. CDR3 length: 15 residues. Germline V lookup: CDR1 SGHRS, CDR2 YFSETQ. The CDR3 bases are TGCGCCAGCAGTAGAAGCGGGGGGCGGCAAGAGACCCAGTACTTC. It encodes CASSRSGGRQETQYF.

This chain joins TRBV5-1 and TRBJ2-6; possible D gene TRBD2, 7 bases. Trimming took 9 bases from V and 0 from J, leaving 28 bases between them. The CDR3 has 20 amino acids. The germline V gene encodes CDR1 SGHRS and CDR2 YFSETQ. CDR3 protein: CANDGGQGISSSSGANVLTF. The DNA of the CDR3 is TGCGCCAACGACGGGGGGCAGGGTATTTCTTCAAGCTCTGGGGCCAACGTCCTGACTTTC.

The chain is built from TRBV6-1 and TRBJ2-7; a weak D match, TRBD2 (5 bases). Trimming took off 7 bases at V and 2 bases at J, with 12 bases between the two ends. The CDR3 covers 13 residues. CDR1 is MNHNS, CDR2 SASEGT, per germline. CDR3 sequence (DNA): TGTGCCAGCATACTAGATTCCCCCTACGAGCAGTACTTC. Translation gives CASILDSPYEQYF.

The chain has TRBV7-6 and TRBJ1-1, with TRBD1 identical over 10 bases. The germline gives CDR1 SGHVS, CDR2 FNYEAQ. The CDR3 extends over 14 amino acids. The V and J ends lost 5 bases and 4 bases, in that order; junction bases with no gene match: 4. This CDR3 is CASSPTGGGTEAFF. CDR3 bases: TGTGCCAGCAGCCCGACAGGGGGCGGCACTGAAGCTTTCTTT. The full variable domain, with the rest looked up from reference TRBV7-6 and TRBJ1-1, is GAGVSQSPRYKVTKRGQDVALRCDPISGHVSLYWYRQALGQGPEFLTYFNYEAQQDKSGLPNDRFSAERPEGSISTLTIQRTEQRDSAMYRCASSPTGGGTEAFFGQGTRLTVV.

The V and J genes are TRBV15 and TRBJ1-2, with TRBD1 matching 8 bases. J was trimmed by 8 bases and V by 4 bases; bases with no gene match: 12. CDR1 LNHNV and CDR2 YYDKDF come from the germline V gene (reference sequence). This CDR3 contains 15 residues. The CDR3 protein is CATSTRTGRFAGYTF. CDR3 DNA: TGTGCCACCAGCACCCGGACAGGGAGGTTTGCGGGCTACACCTTC.

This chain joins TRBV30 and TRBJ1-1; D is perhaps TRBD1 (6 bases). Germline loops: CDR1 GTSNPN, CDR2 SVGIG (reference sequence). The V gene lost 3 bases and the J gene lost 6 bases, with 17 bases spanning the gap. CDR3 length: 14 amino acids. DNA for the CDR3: TGTGCCTGGAGGATTCTCCGGGACACGGCTGAAGCTTTCTTT. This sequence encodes CAWRILRDTAEAFF.

DNA of the CDR3: TGTGCCAGCAGCCCACGGGAGGGGCGGACCGGGGAGCTGTTTTTT. Amino acids: CASSPREGRTGELFF. The J gene is TRBJ2-2, the V gene TRBV11-1; 8 bases agree with TRBD2. CDR1 SGHAT and CDR2 FQDESV come from the germline V gene (reference sequence). The CDR3 covers 15 residues. V lost 5 bases and J lost 5; bases outside the gene matches: 7.

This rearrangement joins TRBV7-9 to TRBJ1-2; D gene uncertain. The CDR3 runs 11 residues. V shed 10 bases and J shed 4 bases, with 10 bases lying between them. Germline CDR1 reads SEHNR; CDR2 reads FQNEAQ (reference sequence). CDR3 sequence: CATNSLYGYTF. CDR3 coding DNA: TGTGCCACCAACTCCCTCTATGGCTACACCTTC.

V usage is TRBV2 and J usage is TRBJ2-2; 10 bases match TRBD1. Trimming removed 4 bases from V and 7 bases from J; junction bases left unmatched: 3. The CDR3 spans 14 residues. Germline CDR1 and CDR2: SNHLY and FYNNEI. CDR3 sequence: CASSVGQGYGELFF. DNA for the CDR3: TGTGCCAGCAGTGTGGGACAGGGGTACGGGGAGCTGTTTTTT.

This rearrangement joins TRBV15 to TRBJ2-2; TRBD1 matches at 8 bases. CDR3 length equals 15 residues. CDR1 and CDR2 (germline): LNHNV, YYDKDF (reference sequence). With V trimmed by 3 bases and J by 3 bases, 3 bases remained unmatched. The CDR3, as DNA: TGTGCCACCAGCAGCCGACAGGGGTACACCGGGGAGCTGTTTTTT. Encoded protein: CATSSRQGYTGELFF.

CDR3 residues: CASSQDSGGVGMNTEAFF. The CDR3 DNA reads as TGCGCCAGCAGCCAAGATTCGGGAGGAGTCGGGATGAACACTGAAGCTTTCTTT. The chain carries TRBV4-3 and TRBJ1-1; no clear D. The CDR3 has 18 amino acids. Germline CDR1 reads LGHNA; CDR2 reads YSLEER. The ends were cut back, 0 bases at V and 0 bases at J, with 17 bases in the middle.

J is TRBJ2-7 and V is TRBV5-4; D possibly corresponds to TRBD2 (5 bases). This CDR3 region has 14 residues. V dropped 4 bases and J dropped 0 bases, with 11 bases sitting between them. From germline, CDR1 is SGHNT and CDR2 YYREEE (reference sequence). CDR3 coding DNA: TGTGCCAGCAGCGCTGGAGGCTTCTCCTACGAGCAGTACTTC. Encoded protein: CASSAGGFSYEQYF.

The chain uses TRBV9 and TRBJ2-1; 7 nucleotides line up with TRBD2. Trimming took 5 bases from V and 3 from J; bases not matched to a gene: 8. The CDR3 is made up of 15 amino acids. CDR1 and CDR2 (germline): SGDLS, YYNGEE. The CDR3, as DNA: TGTGCCAGCAGTGTGACTAGCCAGATCTACAATGAGCAGTTCTTC. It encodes CASSVTSQIYNEQFF.

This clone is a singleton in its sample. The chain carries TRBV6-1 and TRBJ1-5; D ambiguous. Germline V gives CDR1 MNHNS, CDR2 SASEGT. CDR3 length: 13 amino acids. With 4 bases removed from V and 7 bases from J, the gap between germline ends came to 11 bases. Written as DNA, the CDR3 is TGTGCCAGCAGTGCTAGGTCCATCCAGCCCCAGCATTTT. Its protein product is CASSARSIQPQHF.

CDR3 DNA: TGTGCCAGCAGTTTATACAGCTACTATGGCTACACCTTC. Translated, it gives CASSLYSYYGYTF. The V and J genes are TRBV27 and TRBJ1-2; unclear D gene. In germline, CDR1 is MNHEY, CDR2 SMNVEV (reference sequence). CDR3 length: 13 amino acids. Deletions cut 1 base from V and 3 bases from J, with 6 bases between.

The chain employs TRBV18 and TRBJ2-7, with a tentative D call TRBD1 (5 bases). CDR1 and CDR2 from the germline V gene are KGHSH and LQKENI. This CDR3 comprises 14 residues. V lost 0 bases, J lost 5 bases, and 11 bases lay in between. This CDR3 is CASSPPSRAHEQYF. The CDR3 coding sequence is TGTGCCAGCTCACCACCGTCCAGGGCCCACGAGCAGTACTTC.

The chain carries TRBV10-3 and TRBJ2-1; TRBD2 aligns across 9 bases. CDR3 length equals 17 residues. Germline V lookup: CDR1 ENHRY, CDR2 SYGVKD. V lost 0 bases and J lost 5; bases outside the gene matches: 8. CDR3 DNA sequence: TGTGCCATCAGTGAGTCCCGCGCTAGCGGGGACAACAATGAGCAGTTCTTC. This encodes CAISESRASGDNNEQFF.

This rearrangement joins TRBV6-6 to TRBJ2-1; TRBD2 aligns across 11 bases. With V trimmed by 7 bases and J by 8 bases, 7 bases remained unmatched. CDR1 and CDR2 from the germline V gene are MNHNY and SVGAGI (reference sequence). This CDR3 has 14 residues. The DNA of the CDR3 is TGTGCCAGCAAACTAGCGGGAGATTCGCATGAGCAGTTCTTC. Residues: CASKLAGDSHEQFF.

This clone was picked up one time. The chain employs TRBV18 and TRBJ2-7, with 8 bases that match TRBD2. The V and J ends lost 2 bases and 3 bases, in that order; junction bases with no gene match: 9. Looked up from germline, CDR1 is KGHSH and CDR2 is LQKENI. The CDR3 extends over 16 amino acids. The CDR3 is CASSPFLGSGNYEQYF. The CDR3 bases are TGTGCCAGCTCACCATTTCTGGGTAGCGGGAACTACGAGCAGTACTTC. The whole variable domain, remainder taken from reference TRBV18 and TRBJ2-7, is NAGVMQNPRHLVRRRGQEARLRCSPMKGHSHVYWYRQLPEEGLKFMVYLQKENIIDESGMPKERFSAEFPKEGPSILRIQQVVRGDSAAYFCASSPFLGSGNYEQYFGPGTRLTVT.

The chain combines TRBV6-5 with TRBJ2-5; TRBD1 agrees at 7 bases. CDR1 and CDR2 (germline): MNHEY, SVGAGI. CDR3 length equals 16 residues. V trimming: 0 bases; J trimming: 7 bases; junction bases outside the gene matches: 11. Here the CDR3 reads CASSYSFAGGSGTQYF. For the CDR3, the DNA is TGTGCCAGCAGTTACTCGTTTGCAGGGGGTTCGGGGACCCAGTACTTC.